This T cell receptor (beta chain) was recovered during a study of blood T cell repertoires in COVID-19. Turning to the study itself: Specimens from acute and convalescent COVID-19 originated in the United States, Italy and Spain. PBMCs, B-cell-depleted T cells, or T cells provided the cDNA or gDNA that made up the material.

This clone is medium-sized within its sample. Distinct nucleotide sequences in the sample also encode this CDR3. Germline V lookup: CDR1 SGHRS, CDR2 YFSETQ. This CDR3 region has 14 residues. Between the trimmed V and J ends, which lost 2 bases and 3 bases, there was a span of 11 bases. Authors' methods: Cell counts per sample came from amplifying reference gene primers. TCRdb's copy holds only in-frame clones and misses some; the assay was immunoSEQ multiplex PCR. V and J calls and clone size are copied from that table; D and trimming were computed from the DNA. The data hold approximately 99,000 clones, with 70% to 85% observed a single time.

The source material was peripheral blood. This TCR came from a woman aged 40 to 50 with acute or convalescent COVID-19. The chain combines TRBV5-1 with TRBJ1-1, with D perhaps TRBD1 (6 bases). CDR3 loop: CASSLQGRDTEAFF. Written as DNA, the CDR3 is TGCGCCAGCAGCTTACAGGGTCGGGACACTGAAGCTTTCTTT.